This record covers a single TCR beta chain. No antigen is known for it. This sample was included in a study of cytomegalovirus exposure and HLA in healthy donors. Findings and caveats of the study: Reports credit the classifier with highly specific, highly sensitive diagnosis of cytomegalovirus status. Accurate predictions that matched the HLA-A and HLA-B alleles of most subjects were reportedly made from TCR beta sequences.

The CDR3 runs to 14 residues. Germline CDR1 WSHSY, CDR2 SAAADI. V dropped 3 bases and J dropped 4 bases, with 12 bases sitting between them. This PCR relied on a set of 60 Vbeta primers and 13 Jbeta primers. Data came from immunoSEQ multiplex PCR; TCRdb stores just in-frame clones and leaves some out. Of 210,000 or so clones listed, roughly 81% are singletons. The chain couples TRBV10-2 to TRBJ1-2; D possibly corresponds to TRBD1 (5 bases). Sequencing was performed on PBMCs. This clonotype originated in a woman in her twenties or thirties in good health and CMV-seropositive. In DNA, the CDR3 is TGCGCCAGCAGTGAACAGGCTCTCATCTATGGCTACACCTTC. Its protein product is CASSEQALIYGYTF.